The 28 T cell receptor beta chains presented below share a single source sample, sequenced in a study of shared clonotypes between healthy human individuals. Repertoires were generated with immunoSEQ multiplex PCR, while TCRdb's copy carries only in-frame clones and drops some. The sample consists of 2,500,000 or so clones, approximately 90% of them appearing once. Material for sequencing was naive CD4+ T cells sorted from blood. As to subset: CD45RA+ positively selected. These TCRs come from a man aged 18 to 29 in good health.

This chain uses TRBV27 with TRBJ2-1; TRBD2 matches at 9 bases. V gave up 5 bases and J gave up 7 bases; unmatched junction bases: 3. The CDR3 length is 13 residues. The V gene's germline CDR1 is MNHEY and CDR2 SMNVEV (reference sequence). The DNA of the CDR3 is TGTGCCAGCAGTCGACTAGCGGAAAATGAGCAGTTCTTC. It is translated as CASSRLAENEQFF.

The chain joins TRBV7-2 to TRBJ2-5; D is possibly TRBD1 (6 bases). The V gene's germline CDR1 is SGHTA and CDR2 FQGNSA. The CDR3 has 13 residues. The V gene lost 5 bases and the J gene lost 7 bases, with 14 bases spanning the gap. DNA for the CDR3: TGTGCCAGCAGCGTACGGACAGAGGGGACCCAGTACTTC. Its protein product is CASSVRTEGTQYF.

The CDR3 reads CAWRWTSKDYEQYF. For the CDR3, the DNA is TGTGCCTGGAGATGGACTAGTAAGGACTACGAGCAGTACTTC. The chain links TRBV30 to TRBJ2-7; 7 bases agree with TRBD2. This CDR3 is 14 amino acids long. CDR1 and CDR2 (germline): GTSNPN, SVGIG (reference sequence). The trim removed 3 bases at V and 3 bases at J, leaving 8 bases unmatched.

This chain uses TRBV15 with TRBJ2-3; D may match TRBD1 or TRBD2 (5 bases each). The CDR3 has 16 residues. Germline V CDR1 and CDR2: LNHNV, YYDKDF (reference sequence). Trimming took off 0 bases at V and 5 bases at J, with 15 bases between the two ends. This CDR3 is CATSREGVKPGDTQYF. DNA for the CDR3: TGTGCCACCAGCAGAGAGGGGGTAAAGCCGGGAGATACGCAGTATTTT.

The chain joins TRBV6-1 to TRBJ1-1; 9 bases map to TRBD1. Germline assignment: CDR1 MNHNS and CDR2 SASEGT. The ends lost 4 bases at V and 5 bases at J; junction bases unmatched: 8. CDR3 length equals 15 residues. The CDR3 region is CASSGPDRGHTEAFF. CDR3 coding DNA: TGTGCCAGCAGTGGCCCGGACAGGGGTCATACTGAAGCTTTCTTT.

Concerning this clone: Other DNA sequences from this sample encode an identical CDR3 as well. The V gene is TRBV5-1, the J gene TRBJ1-5; D may be TRBD1 (5 bases). The CDR3 is 13 residues long. The ends were cut back, 4 bases at V and 5 bases at J, with 10 bases in the middle. Looked up from germline, CDR1 is SGHRS and CDR2 is YFSETQ. The CDR3 DNA is TGCGCCAGCAGCCCTACAGGAGATCAGCCCCAGCATTTT. Translation: CASSPTGDQPQHF.

This clone has just a few counts. Other DNA sequences from this sample encode an identical CDR3 as well. V gene TRBV9 combines with J gene TRBJ1-3; no definite D call. From germline, CDR1 is SGDLS and CDR2 YYNGEE. Between the trimmed V and J ends, which lost 3 bases and 4 bases, there was a span of 8 bases. This CDR3 spans 13 amino acids. The chain's CDR3 is CASSALSGNTIYF. The CDR3 region has the DNA TGTGCCAGCAGCGCACTTTCCGGAAACACCATATATTTT.

The V and J genes are TRBV6-6 and TRBJ2-1, with 7 bases aligning to TRBD1. Per germline, CDR1 MNHNY and CDR2 SVGAGI (reference sequence). Germline trimming cut 2 bases from V and 8 bases from J; bases unmatched to any gene: 6. This CDR3 region has 14 residues. The CDR3: CASSYATGADEQFF. The CDR3 DNA reads as TGTGCCAGCAGTTACGCAACAGGGGCGGATGAGCAGTTCTTC.

The chain combines TRBV5-1 with TRBJ1-3; D uncertain. This CDR3 is 17 amino acids long. Germline V gives CDR1 SGHRS, CDR2 YFSETQ. With 0 bases removed from V and 5 bases from J, the gap between germline ends came to 18 bases. CDR3 DNA sequence: TGCGCCAGCAGCTTGGGGGTGTCGGCAAAGTCGAGAAACACCATATATTTT. Translating gives CASSLGVSAKSRNTIYF. The variable domain in full, completed from reference TRBV5-1 and TRBJ1-3, reads KAGVTQTPRYLIKTRGQQVTLSCSPISGHRSVSWYQQTPGQGLQFLFEYFSETQRNKGNFPGRFSGRQFSNSRSEMNVSTLELGDSALYLCASSLGVSAKSRNTIYFGEGSWLTVV.

The table lists this clone with a count of one. The chain employs TRBV5-1 and TRBJ2-7, with D perhaps assigned TRBD1 or TRBD2 (7 bases each). V lost 4 bases and J lost 3, with 14 bases in between. Germline CDR1 SGHRS, CDR2 YFSETQ. The CDR3 loop spans 14 amino acids. This CDR3 reads CASSVGGGNYEQYF. CDR3 in DNA: TGCGCCAGCAGCGTGGGAGGGGGCAACTACGAGCAGTACTTC.

This clone was counted once. The chain has TRBV25-1 and TRBJ2-5, with 7 bases identical to TRBD1. Germline-derived CDR1 and CDR2 are MGHDK and SYGVNS. The CDR3 is 14 residues long. V lost 3 bases, J lost 2 bases, and 3 bases stayed unmatched. In nucleotides, the CDR3 is TGTGCCAGCAGTGACAGCAGGGGGCAAGAGACCCAGTACTTC. Encoded protein: CASSDSRGQETQYF.

The chain recombines TRBV5-1 with TRBJ1-1; D might be TRBD1 (5 bases). The V gene lost 0 bases and the J gene lost 3 bases, with 12 bases spanning the gap. This CDR3 has 15 amino acids. Germline V gives CDR1 SGHRS, CDR2 YFSETQ. CDR3 region: CASSLGAGLDTEAFF. CDR3 DNA sequence: TGCGCCAGCAGCTTGGGGGCAGGGCTGGACACTGAAGCTTTCTTT.

The chain combines TRBV4-1 with TRBJ2-5; D may match TRBD1 or TRBD2 (6 bases each). Trimming cost V 4 bases and J 5 bases, with 17 bases left between them. The germline CDR1 and CDR2 sequences are MGHRA and YSYEKL. The CDR3 spans 15 residues. Here the CDR3 DNA reads TGCGCCAGCAGCCCAGAGGGGGGCAGATGGGAGACCCAGTACTTC. It specifies CASSPEGGRWETQYF.

The V gene is TRBV10-2, the J gene TRBJ1-5; the D is unclear. V was trimmed by 1 base and J by 4 bases, leaving 5 bases between them. The V gene's germline CDR1 is WSHSY and CDR2 SAAADI. The CDR3 loop spans 13 amino acids. The DNA of the CDR3 is TGCGCCAGCAGTGAGTTTCAGAATCAGCCCCAGCATTTT. Its protein is CASSEFQNQPQHF.

The chain combines TRBV4-3 with TRBJ1-1; D may be TRBD1 (6 bases). CDR3 size: 16 residues. Between the trimmed V and J ends, which lost 0 bases and 1 base, there was a span of 12 bases. Germline loops: CDR1 LGHNA, CDR2 YSLEER. This chain's CDR3 is CASSQEPGTPNTEAFF. The CDR3 DNA sequence: TGCGCCAGCAGCCAAGAACCTGGGACACCGAACACTGAAGCTTTCTTT.

This rearrangement joins TRBV18 to TRBJ1-5; D not resolved. Germline CDR1 KGHSH, CDR2 LQKENI. This CDR3 contains 15 residues. Trimming cost V 3 bases and J 3 bases, with 12 bases left between them. The DNA of the CDR3 is TGTGCCAGCTCACCTGAGTTTATTAACAATCAGCCCCAGCATTTT. Its translation: CASSPEFINNQPQHF. Looking up the rest from reference TRBV18 and TRBJ1-5 gives the full variable domain: NAGVMQNPRHLVRRRGQEARLRCSPMKGHSHVYWYRQLPEEGLKFMVYLQKENIIDESGMPKERFSAEFPKEGPSILRIQQVVRGDSAAYFCASSPEFINNQPQHFGDGTRLSIL.

This clone was seen just once. V gene TRBV7-9 combines with J gene TRBJ1-2; the match to TRBD1 covers 10 bases. This CDR3 has 16 residues. Germline assignment: CDR1 SEHNR and CDR2 FQNEAQ (reference sequence). Trimming took 3 bases from V and 4 from J; bases not matched to a gene: 8. The CDR3 nucleotides read TGTGCCAGCAGCTTCACTGGGACAGGGGCTCTCTATGGCTACACCTTC. Protein sequence: CASSFTGTGALYGYTF. Supplemented by reference TRBV7-9 and TRBJ1-2, the full variable domain reads DTGVSQNPRHKITKRGQNVTFRCDPISEHNRLYWYRQTLGQGPEFLTYFQNEAQLEKSRLLSDRFSAERPKGSFSTLEIQRTEQGDSAMYLCASSFTGTGALYGYTFGSGTRLTVV.

V and J are TRBV5-4 and TRBJ2-4; D could derive from TRBD1 or TRBD2 (6 bases each). The CDR3 is made up of 19 amino acids. CDR1 SGHNT and CDR2 YYREEE come from the germline V gene (reference sequence). V lost 4 bases, J lost 3 bases, and 26 bases lay in between. CDR3 loop: CASSPGLMGGALGKNIQYF. CDR3 bases: TGTGCCAGCAGCCCGGGTCTAATGGGGGGCGCGTTAGGCAAAAACATTCAGTACTTC. Full variable domain (rest looked up from reference TRBV5-4 and TRBJ2-4): ETGVTQSPTHLIKTRGQQVTLRCSSQSGHNTVSWYQQALGQGPQFIFQYYREEENGRGNFPPRFSGLQFPNYSSELNVNALELDDSALYLCASSPGLMGGALGKNIQYFGAGTRLSVL.

The chain uses TRBV4-3 and TRBJ2-7; D not certain. Germline V CDR1 and CDR2: LGHNA, YSLEER. Trimming cost V 0 bases and J 3 bases, with 12 bases left between them. The CDR3 loop spans 15 amino acids. The chain's CDR3 is CASSQDSGVGYEQYF. The CDR3 DNA reads as TGCGCCAGCAGCCAAGATTCAGGCGTCGGCTACGAGCAGTACTTC.

V gene TRBV18 combines with J gene TRBJ1-3; D gene ambiguous. Per the germline V gene, CDR1 is KGHSH and CDR2 is LQKENI. V was shortened by 6 bases and J by 4 bases, with 25 bases between the two germline ends. CDR3 length equals 18 residues. The CDR3 here is CASSPNPGIDVRGNTIYF. The DNA of the CDR3 is TGTGCCAGCTCTCCCAACCCCGGGATCGACGTGAGGGGAAACACCATATATTTT.

The rearrangement links TRBV7-2 to TRBJ2-5; no firm D call. The CDR3 covers 14 residues. The germline CDR1 and CDR2 sequences are SGHTA and FQGNSA. V was trimmed by 5 bases and J by 5 bases, leaving 15 bases between them. The CDR3 sequence: CASSQDPGWETQYF. As DNA, the CDR3 is TGTGCCAGCAGCCAAGACCCGGGTTGGGAGACCCAGTACTTC.

This sequence joins TRBV4-1 and TRBJ1-1; D remains ambiguous. The CDR3 is 15 residues long. Looked up from germline, CDR1 is MGHRA and CDR2 is YSYEKL. With 1 base removed from V and 1 base from J, the gap between germline ends came to 10 bases. This chain's CDR3 is CASSQGPAPNTEAFF. DNA of the CDR3: TGCGCCAGCAGCCAAGGGCCGGCACCGAACACTGAAGCTTTCTTT.

The chain uses TRBV27 and TRBJ1-1; 12 positions match TRBD1. Unmatched junction bases numbered 13, after V lost 5 bases and J lost 6 bases. This CDR3 spans 17 amino acids. Germline CDR1 reads MNHEY; CDR2 reads SMNVEV (reference sequence). Here the CDR3 reads CASSAYAPGQGASEAFF. Written as DNA, the CDR3 is TGTGCCAGCAGTGCTTATGCCCCGGGACAGGGGGCTTCTGAAGCTTTCTTT.

The chain links TRBV11-3 to TRBJ2-1; TRBD1 or TRBD2 may be the D gene (6 bases each). The germline gives CDR1 SGHNT, CDR2 YENEEA. V was clipped by 0 bases and J by 9 bases, with 15 bases between them. This CDR3 is 15 amino acids long. The DNA of the CDR3 is TGTGCCAGCAGCTTAGATCGTCTGGGGGGCGGTGAGCAGTTCTTC. Translation gives CASSLDRLGGGEQFF.

J is TRBJ1-1 and V is TRBV5-1; 9 bases fit TRBD1. V lost 2 bases, J lost 3 bases, and 2 bases stayed unmatched. There are 14 residues in the CDR3. Germline CDR1 reads SGHRS; CDR2 reads YFSETQ. CDR3 in amino acids: CASSFGQGYTEAFF. The CDR3 region has the DNA TGCGCCAGCAGCTTCGGACAGGGGTACACTGAAGCTTTCTTT. The full variable domain, rest sourced from reference TRBV5-1 and TRBJ1-1, is KAGVTQTPRYLIKTRGQQVTLSCSPISGHRSVSWYQQTPGQGLQFLFEYFSETQRNKGNFPGRFSGRQFSNSRSEMNVSTLELGDSALYLCASSFGQGYTEAFFGQGTRLTVV.

The chain is built from TRBV11-2 and TRBJ2-5, with 10 bases lining up with TRBD2. Germline assignment: CDR1 SGHAT and CDR2 FQNNGV. Trimming at V came to 0 bases and at J to 7 bases, leaving 17 bases not matched to a gene. The CDR3 has 19 amino acids. The CDR3 loop reads CASSLDPPIAGGRRVTQYF. CDR3 nucleotides: TGTGCCAGCAGCTTAGACCCTCCGATAGCGGGAGGCCGGAGGGTGACCCAGTACTTC. The whole variable domain, filled in from reference TRBV11-2 and TRBJ2-5, reads EAGVAQSPRYKIIEKRQSVAFWCNPISGHATLYWYQQILGQGPKLLIQFQNNGVVDDSQLPKDRFSAERLKGVDSTLKIQPAKLEDSAVYLCASSLDPPIAGGRRVTQYFGPGTRLLVL.

CDR3 residues: CASLRTGGANGYTF. The CDR3 nucleotides are TGTGCCAGCTTAAGGACAGGGGGCGCAAACGGCTACACCTTC. This sequence joins TRBV18 and TRBJ1-2; 11 nucleotides match TRBD1. Germline V gene sequence: CDR1 KGHSH, CDR2 LQKENI. This CDR3 has 14 residues. J was trimmed by 8 bases and V by 7 bases; bases with no gene match: 9.

The chain carries TRBV18 and TRBJ2-7; TRBD1 is a possible D gene (6 bases). Trimming took off 0 bases at V and 2 bases at J, with 17 bases between the two ends. The germline V gene encodes CDR1 KGHSH and CDR2 LQKENI. This CDR3 comprises 17 residues. The CDR3 coding sequence is TGTGCCAGCTCACCACCGAACTCTCAGACAGGCGCCTACGAGCAGTACTTC. It codes for CASSPPNSQTGAYEQYF.